The present T cell receptor (beta chain) was sequenced within a study of B cell selection in AIRE deficiency. CD4+CD127+ cells were sorted as the conventional CD4 T cells. This clone has just one count. Sequencing was performed with immunoSEQ multiplex PCR; in TCRdb, only in-frame clones are kept and a portion is missing. The table has 20,000 to 25,000 clones, more than 95% seen once. Germline CDR1 and CDR2: SGHRS and YFSETQ. V gave up 0 bases and J gave up 0 bases; unmatched junction bases: 5. This CDR3 spans 16 amino acids. The specimen was conventional CD4+ T cells sorted from PBMCs. This sequence was found in a human donor with AIRE deficiency. V gene TRBV5-1 combines with J gene TRBJ1-1, with 7 bases matching TRBD1. CDR3 protein: CASSLGDRRLNTEAFF. The CDR3 DNA reads TGCGCCAGCAGCTTGGGGGACAGAAGATTGAACACTGAAGCTTTCTTT.